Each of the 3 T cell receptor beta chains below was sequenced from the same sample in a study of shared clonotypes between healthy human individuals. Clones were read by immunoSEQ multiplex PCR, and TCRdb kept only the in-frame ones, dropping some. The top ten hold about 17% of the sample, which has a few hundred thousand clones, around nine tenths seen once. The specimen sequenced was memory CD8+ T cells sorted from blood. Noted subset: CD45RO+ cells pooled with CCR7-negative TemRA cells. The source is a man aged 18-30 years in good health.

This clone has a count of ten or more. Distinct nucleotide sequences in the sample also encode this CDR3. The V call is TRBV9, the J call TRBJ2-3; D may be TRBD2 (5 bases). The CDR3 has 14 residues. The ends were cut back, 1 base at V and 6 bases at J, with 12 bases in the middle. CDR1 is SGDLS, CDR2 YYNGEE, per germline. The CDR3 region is CASSVSGKLDTQYF. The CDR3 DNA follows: TGTGCCAGCAGCGTATCCGGGAAATTGGATACGCAGTATTTT.

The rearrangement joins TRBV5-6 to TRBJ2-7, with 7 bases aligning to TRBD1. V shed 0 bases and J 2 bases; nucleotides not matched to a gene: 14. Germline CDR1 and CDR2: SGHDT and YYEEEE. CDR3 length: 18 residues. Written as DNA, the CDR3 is TGTGCCAGCAGCTTGGTGGGCCCTGGACAGGCGATCCCCTACGAGCAGTACTTC. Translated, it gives CASSLVGPGQAIPYEQYF.

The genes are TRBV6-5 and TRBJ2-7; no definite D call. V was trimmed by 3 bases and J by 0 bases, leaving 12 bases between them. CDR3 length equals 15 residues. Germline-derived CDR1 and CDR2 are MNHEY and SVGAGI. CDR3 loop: CASSYTASSSYEQYF. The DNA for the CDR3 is TGTGCCAGCAGTTATACAGCGAGTAGCTCCTACGAGCAGTACTTC.